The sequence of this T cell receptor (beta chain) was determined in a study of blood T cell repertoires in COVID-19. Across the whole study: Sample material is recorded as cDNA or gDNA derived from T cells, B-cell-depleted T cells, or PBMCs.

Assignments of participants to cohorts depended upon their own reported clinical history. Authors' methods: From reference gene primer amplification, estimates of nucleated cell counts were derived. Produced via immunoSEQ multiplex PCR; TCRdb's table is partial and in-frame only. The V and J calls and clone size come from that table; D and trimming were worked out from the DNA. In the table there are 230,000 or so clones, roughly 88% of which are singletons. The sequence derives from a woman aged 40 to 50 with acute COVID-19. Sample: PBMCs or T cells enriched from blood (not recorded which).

The chain's CDR3 is CASSLDSRLEQFF. CDR3 nucleotides: TGTGCCAGCAGCTTGGACTCCCGCCTTGAGCAGTTCTTC. The rearrangement links TRBV5-8 to TRBJ2-1, with no clear D. Germline lookup yields CDR1 SGHTS and CDR2 YDEGEE. Trimming removed 0 bases at V and 9 bases at J, with 10 bases between. This CDR3 has 13 amino acids.